This TCR beta chain was found in a study of T cells in Graves' hyperthyroidism and ophthalmopathy. Regarding the study as a whole: By a 13 V-J model, ophthalmopathy was set apart from stable hyperthyroidism. Most thyroid clonotypes that were expanded above 0.001 also turned up in blood.

Stable hyperthyroidism: no ophthalmopathy progression over 18 months of follow-up. RNA transcripts served as the template for amplifying TCR beta CDR3 regions. Primed by the HTBI set, a first-round RT-PCR was run on the TCR CDR3. One entry per CDR3 protein results from TCRdb running MiXCR on the multiplex PCR reads. This sample yields a few hundred thousand distinct CDR3 sequences, of which less than 20% are seen a single time; under 7.5% belongs to the top ten. For this clonotype: No antigen is known for it.

V gave up 6 bases and J gave up 6 bases; unmatched junction bases: 8. There are 15 residues in the CDR3. CDR1 is MNHNS, CDR2 SASEGT, per germline. The origin of this receptor is a young woman with Graves' hyperthyroidism. The chain recombines TRBV6-1 with TRBJ2-1; 10 nucleotides line up with TRBD2. Sequenced sample: blood. The CDR3, as DNA: TGTGCCAGCAGCTCAAGCGGGGGGGCCGCCAATGAGCAGTTCTTC. It is translated as CASSSSGGAANEQFF.